The 10 T cell receptor beta chains below were found in one sample sequenced in a study of blood T cell repertoires in COVID-19. Repertoires were generated with immunoSEQ multiplex PCR, while TCRdb's copy carries only in-frame clones and drops some. Seen here are about 120,000 clones, about 86% observed once, and the top ten hold more than 2%. Sample: peripheral blood. All receptors derive from a woman aged 50 to 60 with acute or convalescent COVID-19.

The rearrangement links TRBV18 to TRBJ2-5; D is perhaps TRBD2 (5 bases). V was pared by 4 bases and J by 0 bases, with 6 bases between. Germline loops: CDR1 KGHSH, CDR2 LQKENI. The CDR3 runs 13 residues. CDR3 sequence reads: CASSLAYQETQYF. CDR3 DNA: TGTGCCAGCTCACTAGCGTACCAAGAGACCCAGTACTTC.

CDR3 residues: CASSYSVQNRDTQYF. Here the CDR3 DNA reads TGTGCCAGCAGTTACTCGGTACAGAACAGGGATACGCAGTATTTT. This chain connects TRBV6-5 to TRBJ2-3, with TRBD1 as a possible D gene (5 bases). Trimming removed 0 bases at V and 6 bases at J, with 13 bases between. The CDR3 runs 15 residues. In germline, CDR1 is MNHEY, CDR2 SVGAGI.

V gene TRBV19 combines with J gene TRBJ1-1; D is unresolved. CDR1 LNHDA and CDR2 SQIVND come from the germline V gene (reference sequence). CDR3 size: 14 residues. V lost 4 bases and J 2 bases, leaving 11 bases between the germline ends. CDR3 DNA: TGTGCCAGTAGTAACCTCGGGGATAACACTGAAGCTTTCTTT. As protein: CASSNLGDNTEAFF.

This chain uses TRBV19 with TRBJ2-1, with 10 bases fitting TRBD2. Trimming at V came to 3 bases and at J to 3 bases, leaving 5 bases not matched to a gene. CDR1 and CDR2 from the germline V gene are LNHDA and SQIVND (reference sequence). The CDR3 consists of 16 residues. The CDR3 loop is CASSMGSGRGYNEQFF. In nucleotides, the CDR3 is TGTGCCAGTAGTATGGGGAGCGGGAGGGGCTACAATGAGCAGTTCTTC.

The chain combines TRBV6-2 or TRBV6-3 with TRBJ1-2, with a weak D call TRBD1 (6 bases). V dropped 4 bases and J dropped 8 bases, with 17 bases sitting between them. This CDR3 comprises 14 residues. Germline CDR1 and CDR2: MNHEY and SVGEGT. The CDR3 coding sequence is TGTGCCAGCAGTTTGGTTGGGGGCGCGGAGGGCTACACCTTC. Translation gives CASSLVGGAEGYTF.

This clone was seen just once. The V gene is TRBV6-6, the J gene TRBJ1-4, with 7 positions matching TRBD1. The CDR3 is made up of 15 amino acids. V was pared by 5 bases and J by 3 bases, with 6 bases of the junction left unmatched. The germline gives CDR1 MNHNY, CDR2 SVGAGI (reference sequence). CDR3 sequence (DNA): TGTGCCAGCAGTGCAGGGGGTCTGCCTAATGAAAAACTGTTTTTT. Its translation is CASSAGGLPNEKLFF.

This chain uses TRBV9 with TRBJ2-5; weak D call: TRBD1 (5 bases). Germline V gene lookup returns CDR1 SGDLS and CDR2 YYNGEE. The V gene lost 1 base and the J gene lost 7 bases, with 11 bases spanning the gap. This CDR3 has 13 amino acids. The CDR3 DNA reads as TGTGCCAGCAGCGTAAACCAAAGGGGGACCCAGTACTTC. As protein: CASSVNQRGTQYF.

This chain connects TRBV7-9 to TRBJ1-2; 9 nucleotides match TRBD1. The CDR3 runs to 13 residues. Germline values: CDR1 SEHNR, CDR2 FQNEAQ (reference sequence). With 5 bases clipped from V and 8 bases from J, the junction kept 6 bases outside the gene matches. The CDR3 sequence is CASSGDRDRGYTF. CDR3 coding DNA: TGTGCCAGCAGCGGGGACAGGGATAGGGGCTACACCTTC.

Points on this clone: Other DNA variants within this sample encode the same CDR3. The V and J genes are TRBV5-1 and TRBJ2-7, with D possibly matching TRBD1 (6 bases). CDR1 is SGHRS and CDR2 is YFSETQ in the germline V gene. The CDR3 length is 14 residues. The V and J ends lost 4 bases and 2 bases respectively, with 13 bases between them. The CDR3 coding sequence is TGCGCCAGCAGCCCGGGACAAGGACCCTACGAGCAGTACTTC. This gives the protein CASSPGQGPYEQYF.

The V gene is TRBV28, the J gene TRBJ2-3; D remains ambiguous. Germline CDR1 is MDHEN and CDR2 is SYDVKM. V gave up 5 bases and J gave up 6 bases, with 12 bases separating them. The CDR3 is made up of 13 amino acids. The CDR3 DNA follows: TGTGCCAGCAGTCCCTGGGCCACGGATACGCAGTATTTT. Protein: CASSPWATDTQYF.